This T cell receptor (beta chain) was retrieved from a study of T cell therapy after organ transplantation. Study-level information: T cells were expanded two to three weeks with 30 CMV class I/II epitopes.

This table comes from immunoSEQ multiplex PCR, and its TCRdb copy is limited to in-frame clones, with some not included. Of roughly 2,500 clones in the sample, approximately 74% are singletons; the top ten hold about 27%. Findings of the study overall: Low CD8+ T cell yield possibly reduced coverage, hiding nonresponder expansions.

Time point of the sample: 20-29 weeks after completion of therapy. Patients were solid-organ transplant recipients with drug-resistant or recurrent cytomegalovirus. Comments on this clone: Antigen: not known.

The sequence derives from a human patient who had received a solid organ transplant and had CMV disease. Some T cells may have come from the graft donor. The specimen comprised CD8+ T cells from blood, sampled after autologous CMV-specific T cell therapy.

CDR3 coding DNA: TGTGCCAGTAGTCCGGGACTAGCGGGAGGGCCCATGTTCTACGAGCAGTACTTC. Amino acids: CASSPGLAGGPMFYEQYF. V and J are TRBV19 and TRBJ2-7; 16 nucleotides agree with TRBD2. J gave up 3 bases and V 5 bases, and 10 bases lay outside the gene matches. Germline-derived CDR1 and CDR2 are LNHDA and SQIVND (reference sequence). The CDR3 has 18 residues.